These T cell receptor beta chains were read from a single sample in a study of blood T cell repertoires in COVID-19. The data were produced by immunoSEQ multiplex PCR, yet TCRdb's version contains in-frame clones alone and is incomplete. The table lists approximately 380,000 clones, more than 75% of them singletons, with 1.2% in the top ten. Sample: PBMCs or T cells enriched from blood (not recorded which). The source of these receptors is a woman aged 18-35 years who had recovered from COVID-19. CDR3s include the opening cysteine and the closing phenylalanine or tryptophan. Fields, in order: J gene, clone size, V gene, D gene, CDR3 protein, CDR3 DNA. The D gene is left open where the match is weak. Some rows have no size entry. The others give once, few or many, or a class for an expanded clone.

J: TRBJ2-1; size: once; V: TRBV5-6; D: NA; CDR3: CASSLGASRNEQFF; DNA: TGTGCCAGCAGCTTGGGAGCCTCGCGGAATGAGCAGTTCTTC
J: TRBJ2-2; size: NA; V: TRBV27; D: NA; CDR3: CASSLPPGGIGELFF; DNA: TGTGCCAGCAGTTTGCCCCCAGGGGGGATCGGGGAGCTGTTTTTT
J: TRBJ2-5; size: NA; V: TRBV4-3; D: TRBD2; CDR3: CASSRSGGAPETQYF; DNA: TGCGCCAGCAGCCGTAGCGGGGGGGCCCCAGAGACCCAGTACTTC
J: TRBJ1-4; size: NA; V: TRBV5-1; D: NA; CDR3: CASSGEGATNEKLFF; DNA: TGCGCCAGCAGTGGAGAAGGAGCAACTAATGAAAAACTGTTTTTT
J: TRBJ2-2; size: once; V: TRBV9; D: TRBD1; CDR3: CASSVGARGRAGELFF; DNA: TGTGCCAGCAGCGTAGGAGCGAGGGGGCGGGCCGGGGAGCTGTTTTTT
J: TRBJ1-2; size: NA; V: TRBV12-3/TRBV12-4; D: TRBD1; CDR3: CASLGQGSYGYTF; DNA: TGTGCCAGCCTGGGACAGGGCAGCTATGGCTACACCTTC
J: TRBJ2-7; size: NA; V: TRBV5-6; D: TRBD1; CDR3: CASSSTYRTGTYEQYF; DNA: TGTGCCAGCAGCTCCACCTATCGGACAGGGACCTACGAGCAGTACTTC
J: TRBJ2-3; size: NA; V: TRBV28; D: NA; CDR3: CASSTDYFPRTDTQYF; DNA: TGTGCCAGCAGTACAGACTATTTTCCCCGCACAGATACGCAGTATTTT
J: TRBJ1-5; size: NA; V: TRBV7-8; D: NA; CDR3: CASSLQGGSNQPQHF; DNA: TGTGCCAGCAGCCTACAGGGTGGCAGCAATCAGCCCCAGCATTTT
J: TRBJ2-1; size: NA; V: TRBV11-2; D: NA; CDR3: CASSPDWVGYNEQFF; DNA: TGTGCCAGCAGCCCGGACTGGGTGGGCTACAATGAGCAGTTCTTC
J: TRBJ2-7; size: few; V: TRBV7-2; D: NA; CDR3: CASSLHRSSYEQYF; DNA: TGTGCCAGCAGCCTTCATCGTAGCTCCTACGAGCAGTACTTC
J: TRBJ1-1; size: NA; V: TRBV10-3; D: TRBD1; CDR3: CAISGGTGPLNTEAFF; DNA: TGTGCCATCAGTGGGGGGACAGGCCCCCTGAACACTGAAGCTTTCTTT
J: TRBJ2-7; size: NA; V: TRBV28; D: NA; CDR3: CASRKRQVAYEQYF; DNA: TGTGCCAGCAGAAAACGACAGGTAGCCTACGAGCAGTACTTC
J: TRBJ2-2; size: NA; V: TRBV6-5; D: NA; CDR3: CASSYTGSGELFF; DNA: TGTGCCAGCAGTTACACGGGTTCCGGGGAGCTGTTTTTT
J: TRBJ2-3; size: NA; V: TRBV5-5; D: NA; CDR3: CASSFRGESTDTQYF; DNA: TGTGCCAGCAGCTTTCGGGGTGAGAGCACCGATACGCAGTATTTT
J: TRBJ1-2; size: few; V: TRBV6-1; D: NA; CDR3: CASSEWGQGDYTF; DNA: TGTGCCAGCAGTGAATGGGGGCAGGGAGACTACACCTTC
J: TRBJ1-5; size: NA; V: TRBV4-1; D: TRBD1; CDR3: CASSVKTGAHQPQHF; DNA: TGCGCCAGCAGCGTAAAAACAGGGGCTCATCAGCCCCAGCATTTT
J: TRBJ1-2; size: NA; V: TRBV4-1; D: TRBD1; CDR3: CASSQPTGANYGYTF; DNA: TGCGCCAGCAGCCAACCAACAGGGGCCAACTATGGCTACACCTTC
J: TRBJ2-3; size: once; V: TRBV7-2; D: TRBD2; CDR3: CASSLVLGGTDTQYF; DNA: TGTGCCAGCAGCTTAGTCCTCGGGGGGACAGATACGCAGTATTTT
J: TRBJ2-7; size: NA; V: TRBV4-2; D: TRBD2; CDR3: CASSPSPSGGSYEQYF; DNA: TGTGCCAGCAGCCCATCACCCAGCGGGGGTTCGTACGAGCAGTACTTC
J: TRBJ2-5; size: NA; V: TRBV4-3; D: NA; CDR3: CASSQDLTSETPGEKETQYF; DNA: TGCGCCAGCAGCCAAGATCTTACGTCCGAGACCCCAGGGGAAAAAGAGACCCAGTACTTC
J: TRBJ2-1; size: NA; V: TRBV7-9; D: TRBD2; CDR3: CASTGTSGGAQFF; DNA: TGTGCCAGCACCGGGACTAGCGGGGGGGCTCAGTTCTTC
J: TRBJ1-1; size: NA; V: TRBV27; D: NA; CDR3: CASSADVLDRNTEAFF; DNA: TGTGCCAGCAGTGCCGATGTGTTGGACAGGAACACTGAAGCTTTCTTT